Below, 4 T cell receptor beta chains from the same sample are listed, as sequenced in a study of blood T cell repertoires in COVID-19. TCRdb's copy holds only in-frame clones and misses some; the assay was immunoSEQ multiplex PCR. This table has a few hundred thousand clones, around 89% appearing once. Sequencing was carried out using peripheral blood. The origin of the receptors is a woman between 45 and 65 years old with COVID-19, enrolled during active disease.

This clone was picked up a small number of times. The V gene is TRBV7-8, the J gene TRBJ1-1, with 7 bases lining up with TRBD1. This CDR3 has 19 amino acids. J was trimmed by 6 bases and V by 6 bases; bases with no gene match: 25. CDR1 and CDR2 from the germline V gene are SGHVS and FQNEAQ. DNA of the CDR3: TGTGCCAGCAGTAACTTAGGGGGGCGACAGGGCGAGAAATTTGCTGAAGCTTTCTTT. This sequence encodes CASSNLGGRQGEKFAEAFF.

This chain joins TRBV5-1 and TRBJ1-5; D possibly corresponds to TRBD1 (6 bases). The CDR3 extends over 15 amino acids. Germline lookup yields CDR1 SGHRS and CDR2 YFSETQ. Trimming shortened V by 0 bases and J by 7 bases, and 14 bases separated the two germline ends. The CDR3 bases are TGCGCCAGCAGCTTGGAGGGGGGGCTGCGACAGCCCCAGCATTTT. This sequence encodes CASSLEGGLRQPQHF.

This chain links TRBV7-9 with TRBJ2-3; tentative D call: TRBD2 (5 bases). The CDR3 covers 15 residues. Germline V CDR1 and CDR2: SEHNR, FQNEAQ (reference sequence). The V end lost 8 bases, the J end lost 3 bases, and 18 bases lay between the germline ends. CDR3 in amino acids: CASLTAASGTDTQYF. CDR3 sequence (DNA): TGTGCCAGCTTAACGGCGGCCTCGGGGACAGATACGCAGTATTTT.

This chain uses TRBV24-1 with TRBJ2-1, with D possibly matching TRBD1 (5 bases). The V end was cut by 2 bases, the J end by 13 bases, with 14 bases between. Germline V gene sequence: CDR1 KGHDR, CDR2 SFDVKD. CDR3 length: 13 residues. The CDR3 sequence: CATSDSAADRQFF. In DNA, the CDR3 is TGTGCCACCAGTGATTCCGCCGCCGACAGACAGTTCTTC.